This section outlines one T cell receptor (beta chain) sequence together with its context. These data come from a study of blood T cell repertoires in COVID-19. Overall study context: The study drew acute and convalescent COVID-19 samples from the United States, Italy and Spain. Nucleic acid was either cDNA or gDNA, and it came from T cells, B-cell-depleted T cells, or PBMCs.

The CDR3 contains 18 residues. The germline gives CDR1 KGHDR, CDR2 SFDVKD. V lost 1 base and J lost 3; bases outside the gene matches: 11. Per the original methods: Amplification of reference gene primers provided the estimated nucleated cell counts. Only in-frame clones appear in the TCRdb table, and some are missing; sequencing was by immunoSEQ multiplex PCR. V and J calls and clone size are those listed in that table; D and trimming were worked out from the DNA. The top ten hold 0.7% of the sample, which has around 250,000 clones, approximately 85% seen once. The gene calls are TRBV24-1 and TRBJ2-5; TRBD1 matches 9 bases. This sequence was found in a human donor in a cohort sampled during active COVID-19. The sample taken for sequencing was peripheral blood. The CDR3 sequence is CATSDFGQGRGEKETQYF. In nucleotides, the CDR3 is TGTGCCACCAGTGATTTCGGACAGGGGAGGGGAGAAAAAGAGACCCAGTACTTC.